This T cell receptor (beta chain) was identified during a study of response to subunit inactivated influenza vaccine. Whole-study findings and limits: The authors proposed limited new T cell recruitment per seasonal influenza vaccination.

TCRdb re-called the RT-PCR reads with MiXCR, one entry per CDR3 protein. Of 700,000 to 900,000 distinct CDR3 sequences listed, 21% are singletons. About this clonotype itself: What it recognizes is unknown.

The CDR3 contains 16 residues. V gave up 3 bases and J gave up 3 bases; unmatched junction bases: 3. CDR1 LGHNA and CDR2 YSLEER come from the germline V gene. Sample: PBMCs from blood, taken less than 6 days after vaccination. The receptor was derived from a man aged 50-60 years who received an inactivated influenza vaccine. The rearrangement uses TRBV4-3 and TRBJ2-5; 14 bases match TRBD2. CDR3: CASSHGTSGGEETQYF. In nucleotides, the CDR3 is TGCGCCAGCAGCCATGGGACTAGCGGGGGCGAAGAGACCCAGTACTTC.